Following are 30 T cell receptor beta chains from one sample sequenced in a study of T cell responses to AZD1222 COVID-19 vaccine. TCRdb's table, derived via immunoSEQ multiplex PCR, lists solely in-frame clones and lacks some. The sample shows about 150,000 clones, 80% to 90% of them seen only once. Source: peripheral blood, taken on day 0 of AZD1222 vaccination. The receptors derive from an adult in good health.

The CDR3 spells CASSKNNQPQHF. The CDR3 DNA follows: TGTGCCAGCAGTAAAAATAATCAGCCCCAGCATTTT. The chain carries TRBV12-3 or TRBV12-4 and TRBJ1-5; D is unresolved. Trimming cost V 5 bases and J 4 bases, with 6 bases left between them. The CDR3 extends over 12 amino acids.

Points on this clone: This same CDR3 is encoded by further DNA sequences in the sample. CDR3 sequence: CASSLTGNTEAFF. CDR3 DNA: TGTGCCAGCAGTTTAACGGGAAACACTGAAGCTTTCTTT. The genes are TRBV12-3 or TRBV12-4 and TRBJ1-1; D call uncertain. Trimming left V 2 bases short and J 2 bases short, with 6 bases between. There are 13 residues in the CDR3.

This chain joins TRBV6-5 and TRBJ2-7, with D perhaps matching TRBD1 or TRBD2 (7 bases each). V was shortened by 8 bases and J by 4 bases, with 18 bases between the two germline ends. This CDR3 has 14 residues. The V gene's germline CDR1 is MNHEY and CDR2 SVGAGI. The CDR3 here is CASSYRGGGYEQYF. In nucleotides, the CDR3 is TGTGCCAGCTCCTACAGGGGAGGGGGATACGAGCAGTACTTC.

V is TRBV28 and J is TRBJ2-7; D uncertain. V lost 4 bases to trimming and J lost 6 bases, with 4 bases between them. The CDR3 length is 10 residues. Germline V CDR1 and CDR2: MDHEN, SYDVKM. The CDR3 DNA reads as TGTGCCAGCAGTTCGTCCGAGCAGTACTTC. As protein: CASSSSEQYF.

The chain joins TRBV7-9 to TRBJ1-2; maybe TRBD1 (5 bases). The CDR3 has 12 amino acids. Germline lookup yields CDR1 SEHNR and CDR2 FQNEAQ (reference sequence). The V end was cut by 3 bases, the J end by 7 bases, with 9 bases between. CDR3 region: CASSFFQGGYTF. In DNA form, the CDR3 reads TGTGCCAGCAGCTTCTTCCAGGGTGGCTACACCTTC. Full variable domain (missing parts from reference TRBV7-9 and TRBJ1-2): DTGVSQNPRHKITKRGQNVTFRCDPISEHNRLYWYRQTLGQGPEFLTYFQNEAQLEKSRLLSDRFSAERPKGSFSTLEIQRTEQGDSAMYLCASSFFQGGYTFGSGTRLTVV.

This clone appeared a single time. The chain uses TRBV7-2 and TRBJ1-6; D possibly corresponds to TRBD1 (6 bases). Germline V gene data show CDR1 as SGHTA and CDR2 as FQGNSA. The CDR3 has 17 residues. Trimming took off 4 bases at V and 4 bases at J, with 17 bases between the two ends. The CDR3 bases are TGTGCCAGCAGCTCGGGTGGGGGGGCCCATTATAATTCACCCCTCCACTTT. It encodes CASSSGGGAHYNSPLHF. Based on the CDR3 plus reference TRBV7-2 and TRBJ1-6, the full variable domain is GAGVSQSPSNKVTEKGKDVELRCDPISGHTALYWYRQSLGQGLEFLIYFQGNSAPDKSGLPSDRFSAERTGGSVSTLTIQRTQQEDSAVYLCASSSGGGAHYNSPLHFGNGTRLTVT.

The CDR3 DNA follows: TGTGCCAGCTCTCCGACCGACAATGAGCAGTTCTTC. This sequence encodes CASSPTDNEQFF. The chain has TRBV18 and TRBJ2-1, with D unclear. V was shortened by 6 bases and J by 5 bases, with 8 bases between the two germline ends. Germline values: CDR1 KGHSH, CDR2 LQKENI. The CDR3 contains 12 residues.

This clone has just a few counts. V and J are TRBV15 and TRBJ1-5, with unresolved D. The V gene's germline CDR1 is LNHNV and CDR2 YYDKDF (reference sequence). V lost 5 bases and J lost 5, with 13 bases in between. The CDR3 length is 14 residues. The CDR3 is CATSPGVVDQPQHF. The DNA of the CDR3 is TGTGCCACCAGCCCGGGTGTGGTGGATCAGCCCCAGCATTTT.

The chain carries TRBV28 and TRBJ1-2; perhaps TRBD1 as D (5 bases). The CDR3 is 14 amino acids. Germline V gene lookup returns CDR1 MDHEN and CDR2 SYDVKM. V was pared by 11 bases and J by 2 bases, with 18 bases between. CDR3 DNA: TGTGCCGGGGCGCAAAACCTCGGAAACTATGGCTACACCTTC. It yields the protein CAGAQNLGNYGYTF.

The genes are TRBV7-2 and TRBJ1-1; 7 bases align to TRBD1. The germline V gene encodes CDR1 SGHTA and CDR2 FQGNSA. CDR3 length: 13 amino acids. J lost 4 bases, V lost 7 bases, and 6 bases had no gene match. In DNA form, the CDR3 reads TGTGCCAGCATCGGACAGGCGGGCACTGAAGCTTTCTTT. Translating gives CASIGQAGTEAFF.

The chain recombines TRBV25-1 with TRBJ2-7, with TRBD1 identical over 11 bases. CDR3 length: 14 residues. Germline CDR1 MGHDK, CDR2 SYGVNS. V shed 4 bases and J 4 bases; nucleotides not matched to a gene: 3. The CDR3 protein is CASSGDRGGYEQYF. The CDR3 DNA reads TGTGCCAGCAGTGGGGACAGGGGGGGATACGAGCAGTACTTC.

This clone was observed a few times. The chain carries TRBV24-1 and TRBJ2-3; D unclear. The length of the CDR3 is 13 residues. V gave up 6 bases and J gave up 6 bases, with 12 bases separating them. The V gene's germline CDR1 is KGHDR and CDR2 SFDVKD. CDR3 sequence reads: CATSLGNLDTQYF. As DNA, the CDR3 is TGTGCCACCAGTTTGGGAAATTTGGATACGCAGTATTTT.

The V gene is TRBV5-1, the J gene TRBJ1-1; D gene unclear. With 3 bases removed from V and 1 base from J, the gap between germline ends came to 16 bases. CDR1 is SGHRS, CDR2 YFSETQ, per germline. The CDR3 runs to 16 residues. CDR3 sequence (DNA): TGCGCCAGCAGCTGGGTTTTTGGAGCCTCGAACACTGAAGCTTTCTTT. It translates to CASSWVFGASNTEAFF.

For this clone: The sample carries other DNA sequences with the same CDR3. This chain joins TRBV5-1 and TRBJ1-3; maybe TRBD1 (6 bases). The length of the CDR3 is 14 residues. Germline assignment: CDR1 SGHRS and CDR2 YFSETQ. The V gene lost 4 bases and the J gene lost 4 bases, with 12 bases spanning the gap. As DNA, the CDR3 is TGCGCCAGCAGCCAGGGGACGGACGGAAACACCATATATTTT. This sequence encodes CASSQGTDGNTIYF.

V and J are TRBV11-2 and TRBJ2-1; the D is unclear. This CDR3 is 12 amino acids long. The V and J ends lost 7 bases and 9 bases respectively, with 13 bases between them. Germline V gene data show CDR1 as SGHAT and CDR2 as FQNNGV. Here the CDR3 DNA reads TGTGCCAGCACCAAGTCCCGGAGTGAGCAGTTCTTC. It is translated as CASTKSRSEQFF.

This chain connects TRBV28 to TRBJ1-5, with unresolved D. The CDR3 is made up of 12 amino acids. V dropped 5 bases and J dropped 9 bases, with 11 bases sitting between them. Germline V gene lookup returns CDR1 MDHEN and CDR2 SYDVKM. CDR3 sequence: CASSLLSGPQHF. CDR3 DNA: TGTGCCAGCAGTCTCCTATCCGGGCCCCAGCATTTT.

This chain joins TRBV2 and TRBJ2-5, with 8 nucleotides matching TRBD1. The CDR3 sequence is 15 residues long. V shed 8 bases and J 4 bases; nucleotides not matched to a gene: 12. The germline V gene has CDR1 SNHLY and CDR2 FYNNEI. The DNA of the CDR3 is TGTGCCAGCGGGGGACAGGCGACCAGCAGAGAGACCCAGTACTTC. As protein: CASGGQATSRETQYF.

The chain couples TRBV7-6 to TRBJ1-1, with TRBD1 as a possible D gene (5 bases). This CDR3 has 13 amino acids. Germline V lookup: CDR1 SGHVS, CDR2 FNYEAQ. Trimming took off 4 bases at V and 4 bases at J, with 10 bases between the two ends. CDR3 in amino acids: CASSYTGLTEAFF. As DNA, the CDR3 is TGTGCCAGCAGCTATACGGGACTCACTGAAGCTTTCTTT.

This CDR3 is CASSDSGWGMNTEAFF. The CDR3, as DNA: TGTGCCAGCAGTGACTCAGGGTGGGGCATGAACACTGAAGCTTTCTTT. V and J are TRBV6-4 and TRBJ1-1, with D perhaps matching TRBD1 (5 bases). This CDR3 region has 16 residues. CDR1 MRHNA and CDR2 SNTAGT come from the germline V gene. V lost 0 bases to trimming and J lost 0 bases, with 11 bases between them.

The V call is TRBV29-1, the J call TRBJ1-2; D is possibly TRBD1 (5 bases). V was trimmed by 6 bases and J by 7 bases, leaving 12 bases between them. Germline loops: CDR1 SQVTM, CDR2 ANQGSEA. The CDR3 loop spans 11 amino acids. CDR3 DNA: TGCAGCGTGAGTGAAGGGGCTGGCTACACCTTC. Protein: CSVSEGAGYTF.

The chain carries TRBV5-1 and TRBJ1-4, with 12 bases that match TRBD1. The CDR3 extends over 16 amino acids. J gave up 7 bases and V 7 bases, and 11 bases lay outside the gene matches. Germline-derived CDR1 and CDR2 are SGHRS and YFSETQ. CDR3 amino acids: CASSRDRGPRGEKLFF. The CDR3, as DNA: TGCGCCAGCTCCCGGGACAGGGGGCCTCGAGGTGAAAAACTGTTTTTT.

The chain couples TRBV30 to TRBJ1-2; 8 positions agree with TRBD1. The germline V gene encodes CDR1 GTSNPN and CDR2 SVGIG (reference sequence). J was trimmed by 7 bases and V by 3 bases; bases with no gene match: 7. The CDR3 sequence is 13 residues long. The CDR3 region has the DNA TGTGCCTGGAGCGAGAACAGGGGGTTTGGCTACACCTTC. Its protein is CAWSENRGFGYTF.

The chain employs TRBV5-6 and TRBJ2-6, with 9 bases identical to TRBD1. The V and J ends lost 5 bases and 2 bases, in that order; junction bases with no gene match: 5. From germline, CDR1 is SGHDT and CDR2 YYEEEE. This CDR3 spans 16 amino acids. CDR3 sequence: CASRRTGDAGANVLTF. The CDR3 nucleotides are TGTGCCAGCAGGCGGACAGGGGACGCTGGGGCCAACGTCCTGACTTTC.

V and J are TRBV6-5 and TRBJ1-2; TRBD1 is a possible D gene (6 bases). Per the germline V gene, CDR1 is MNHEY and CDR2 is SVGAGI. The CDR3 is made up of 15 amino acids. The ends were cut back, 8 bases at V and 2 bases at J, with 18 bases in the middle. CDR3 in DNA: TGTGCCAGCTCGCTTTCTTACAGGGTGAACTATGGCTACACCTTC. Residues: CASSLSYRVNYGYTF.

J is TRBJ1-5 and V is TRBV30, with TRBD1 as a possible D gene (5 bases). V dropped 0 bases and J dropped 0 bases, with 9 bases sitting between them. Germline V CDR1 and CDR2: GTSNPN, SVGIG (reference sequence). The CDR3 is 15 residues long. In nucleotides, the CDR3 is TGTGCCTGGAGTGTACGGGGGAATAGCAATCAGCCCCAGCATTTT. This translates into CAWSVRGNSNQPQHF.

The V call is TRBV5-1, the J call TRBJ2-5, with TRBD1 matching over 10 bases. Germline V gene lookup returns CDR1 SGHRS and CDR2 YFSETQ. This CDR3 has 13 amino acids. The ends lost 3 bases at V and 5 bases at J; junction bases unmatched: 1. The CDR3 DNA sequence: TGCGCCAGCAGCTGGGGACAGGGGGAGACCCAGTACTTC. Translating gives CASSWGQGETQYF. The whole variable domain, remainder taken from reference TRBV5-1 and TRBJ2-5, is KAGVTQTPRYLIKTRGQQVTLSCSPISGHRSVSWYQQTPGQGLQFLFEYFSETQRNKGNFPGRFSGRQFSNSRSEMNVSTLELGDSALYLCASSWGQGETQYFGPGTRLLVL.

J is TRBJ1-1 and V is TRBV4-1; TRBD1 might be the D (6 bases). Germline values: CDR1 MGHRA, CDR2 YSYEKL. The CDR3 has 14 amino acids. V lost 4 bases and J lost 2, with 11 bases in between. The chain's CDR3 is CASSPRTENTEAFF. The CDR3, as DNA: TGCGCCAGCAGCCCGCGGACAGAAAACACTGAAGCTTTCTTT.

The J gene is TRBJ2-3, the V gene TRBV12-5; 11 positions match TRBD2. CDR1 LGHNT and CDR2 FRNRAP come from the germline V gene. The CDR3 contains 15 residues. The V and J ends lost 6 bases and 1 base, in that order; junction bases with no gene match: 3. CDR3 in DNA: TGTGCTAGTGGAACGGGACTAGCGGGCACAGATACGCAGTATTTT. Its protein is CASGTGLAGTDTQYF.

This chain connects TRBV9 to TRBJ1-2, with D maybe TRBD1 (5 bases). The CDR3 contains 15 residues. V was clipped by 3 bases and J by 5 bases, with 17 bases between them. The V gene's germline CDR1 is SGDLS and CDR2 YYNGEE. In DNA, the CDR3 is TGTGCCAGCAGCGCCGGAGGGACGTCCTTATATGGCTACACCTTC. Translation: CASSAGGTSLYGYTF.

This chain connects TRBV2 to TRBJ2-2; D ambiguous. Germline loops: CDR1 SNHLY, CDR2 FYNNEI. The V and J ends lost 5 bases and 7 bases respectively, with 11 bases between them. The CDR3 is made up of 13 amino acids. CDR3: CASSSTVVGELFF. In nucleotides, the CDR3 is TGTGCCAGCAGTTCGACGGTGGTCGGGGAGCTGTTTTTT.